These T cell receptor beta chains were read from a single sample in a study of blood T cells in healthy people across ages. TCRdb re-derived calls from the 5' RACE reads in MiXCR, one entry per CDR3 protein. The sample holds roughly 1.5 million distinct CDR3 sequences, approximately 39% seen once. Sequencing was carried out using blood. Every receptor here comes from a woman under 30 in good health. CDR3s include the opening cysteine and the closing phenylalanine or tryptophan. The D gene is left open where the match is weak. Size values are once, few and many counts, or a class for expanded clones, and some rows have none.

j_call	clone_size	d_call	v_call	cdr3_nt	cdr3_aa
TRBJ2-7	few	-	TRBV27	TGTGCCAGCAGTTTATACTCTAAAAAGCGGGACGAGCAGTACTTC	CASSLYSKKRDEQYF
TRBJ2-1	once	-	TRBV5-1	TGCGCCAGCAGTTCTCAGGGGGGCCTGTGGGAGACCCAGTTCTTC	CASSSQGGLWETQFF
TRBJ1-5	-	-	TRBV10-3	TGTGCCATCAGTGAGTCCCCGGGGCAGTGGCCCCAGCATTTT	CAISESPGQWPQHF
TRBJ1-4	few	-	TRBV6-2/TRBV6-3	TGTGCCAGCAGTTACTCTTCGACAAGTAATGAAAAACTGTTTTTT	CASSYSSTSNEKLFF
TRBJ1-5	few	-	TRBV4-1	TGCGCCAGCAGCCGGTTGGGACAAGGGGCAAGAAGCAATCAGCCCCAGCATTTT	CASSRLGQGARSNQPQHF
TRBJ2-2	few	-	TRBV15	TGTGCCACCAGCAGAGCGGGCGGGGAGCTGTTTTTT	CATSRAGGELFF
TRBJ2-4	-	TRBD2	TRBV4-2	TGTGCCAGCAGCCAAGGCGAGCGGGGTCTAGCCAAAAACATTCAGTACTTC	CASSQGERGLAKNIQYF
TRBJ1-1	-	-	TRBV7-9	TGTGCCGGCAGCTGGCGTGAGGGGGGCAACGCTGAAGCTTTCTTT	CAGSWREGGNAEAFF
TRBJ1-2	few	-	TRBV12-3/TRBV12-4	TGTGCCAGCAGTTTGTCGGCCCGCTATGGCTACACCTTC	CASSLSARYGYTF
TRBJ1-6	-	-	TRBV2	TGTGCCAGCAAAGGGACCTTGGGGGCTAATTCACCCCTCCACTTT	CASKGTLGANSPLHF
TRBJ2-3	few	TRBD2	TRBV9	TGTGCCAGCAGCGGTACCCTTGGACTAGCGGGACGGTCAGATACGCAGTATTTT	CASSGTLGLAGRSDTQYF
TRBJ2-1	-	TRBD2	TRBV4-2	TGTGCCAGCAGCCAAGAGCGGAGCGTAGCGGGAGTCCATGAGCAGTTCTTC	CASSQERSVAGVHEQFF
TRBJ2-7	few	TRBD1	TRBV3-1	TGTGCCAGCAGCCATAGCGGGACAGGGGTTTACAATGAGCAGTACTTC	CASSHSGTGVYNEQYF
TRBJ2-2	-	TRBD1	TRBV29-1	TGCAGCGTTGATGACGACAGGGAGTTGAACGGGGAGCTGTTTTTT	CSVDDDRELNGELFF
TRBJ2-3	few	-	TRBV12-3/TRBV12-4	TGTGCCAGCAGCTACCATTTGACAGATACGCAGTATTTT	CASSYHLTDTQYF
TRBJ2-7	few	-	TRBV9	TGTGCCAGCAGCGTAGGACGGGGAGCCCACTACGAGCAGTACTTC	CASSVGRGAHYEQYF
TRBJ1-5	-	TRBD1	TRBV12-5	TGTGCTAGTGAGGGCGGACAGGGGGCTAGAATTAGCAATCAGCCCCAGCATTTT	CASEGGQGARISNQPQHF
TRBJ2-1	-	-	TRBV6-6	TGTGCCAGCACTCCCAATACACGTAGCTCCTACAATGAGCAGTTCTTC	CASTPNTRSSYNEQFF
TRBJ1-2	few	TRBD1	TRBV18	TGTGCCAGCTCACCATCCTCGACAGGGAACTATGGCTACACCTTC	CASSPSSTGNYGYTF
TRBJ2-7	-	-	TRBV7-2	TGTGCCAGCAGCTTAGTTTCAGGGAAGGTTTACGAGCAGTACTTC	CASSLVSGKVYEQYF
TRBJ2-5	once	TRBD2	TRBV10-3	TGTGCCATCACTCCGGGACTAGCGGGGGGGCGAGAGACCCAGTACTTC	CAITPGLAGGRETQYF
TRBJ1-1	-	-	TRBV3-1	TGTGCCAGCAGCCAAGATAGTCAGTTTCGACTCACTGAAGCTTTCTTT	CASSQDSQFRLTEAFF
TRBJ2-7	few	-	TRBV25-1	TGTGCCAGCACCCCCTTGGGCGCAGGGCTTTTCTACGAGCAGTACTTC	CASTPLGAGLFYEQYF
TRBJ1-5	-	-	TRBV7-2	TGTGCCAGCAGCCCAGGGGAATATCAGCCCCAGCATTTT	CASSPGEYQPQHF
TRBJ1-1	-	-	TRBV12-5	TGTGCTAGTGGTCCACATCTTGGGGCAGGCAAAAACACTGAAGCTTTCTTT	CASGPHLGAGKNTEAFF
TRBJ2-3	-	-	TRBV4-1	TGCGCCAGCAGCCAAGAACACACAGGGATGAGCACAGATACGCAGTATTTT	CASSQEHTGMSTDTQYF
TRBJ2-7	-	-	TRBV12-3/TRBV12-4	TGTGCCAGCAGTAGAGGGATAAGCGGCGGGCCCTTCTACAATGAGCAGTACTTC	CASSRGISGGPFYNEQYF
TRBJ2-1	-	TRBD2	TRBV7-2	TGTGCCAGCAGCTTAGCGACTAGCGGAAGGTTCTTC	CASSLATSGRFF
TRBJ2-7	-	-	TRBV3-1	TGTGCCAGCAGCCAAGTGCGACTAGGGTCCTACGAGCAGTACTTC	CASSQVRLGSYEQYF
TRBJ2-1	-	-	TRBV6-5	TGTGCCAGCAGTGACGTTCAGGGTGACGAGCAGTTCTTC	CASSDVQGDEQFF
TRBJ1-3	-	-	TRBV19	TGTGCCAGTAGCCCAGAGGGGTACACCATATATTTT	CASSPEGYTIYF
TRBJ2-1	few	-	TRBV25-1	TGTGCCAGCAGGATGGCGTACAATGAGCAGTTCTTC	CASRMAYNEQFF
TRBJ2-3	-	TRBD2	TRBV24-1	TGTGCCACCAGTGGGCGGGGGAGCACAGATACGCAGTATTTT	CATSGRGSTDTQYF
TRBJ2-1	-	TRBD1	TRBV20-1	TGCAGTGCCGGGGACAGGGGTTACTACAATGAGCAGTTCTTC	CSAGDRGYYNEQFF
TRBJ2-7	-	TRBD1	TRBV27	TGTGCCAGCAGTTTCGTTAGGACAGGGCCCCACGAGCAGTACTTC	CASSFVRTGPHEQYF
TRBJ2-7	once	-	TRBV21-1	TGTGCCAGCAGCAAAGATGGGGACAGAAGCCCCTACGAGCAGTACTTC	CASSKDGDRSPYEQYF
TRBJ2-3	-	-	TRBV12-3/TRBV12-4	TGTGCCAGCAGTCCAGGGGGGCACTTCTTGGGCACAGATACGCAGTATTTT	CASSPGGHFLGTDTQYF
TRBJ2-2	-	-	TRBV2	TGTGCCAGCAGTGAAATTGTCGGGGAGCTGTTTTTT	CASSEIVGELFF
TRBJ2-7	-	TRBD2	TRBV6-1	TGTGCCAGCAGTGAAGGTTTGGGGCGCGTTCCCGGGACTAGGAAGTACGAGCAGTACTTC	CASSEGLGRVPGTRKYEQYF
TRBJ1-2	-	-	TRBV10-3	TGTGCCATCAGTGAGTCTTTAGGGGCCTTGGGCTACACCTTC	CAISESLGALGYTF
TRBJ1-4	few	-	TRBV20-1	TGCAGTGCTAGAGAGCACACAACTAATGAAAAACTGTTTTTT	CSAREHTTNEKLFF
TRBJ1-4	-	-	TRBV5-1	TGCGCCAGCAGCTTGGCTGTAACTGCCTTTAATGAAAAACTGTTTTTT	CASSLAVTAFNEKLFF
TRBJ1-1	few	-	TRBV20-1	TGCAGTGCTAGTGGGGCGTGGCAGCTCAACACTGAAGCTTTCTTT	CSASGAWQLNTEAFF
TRBJ2-7	few	-	TRBV20-1	TGCAGTGCTAGAGAGGCAGGAAACGAGCAGTACTTC	CSAREAGNEQYF
TRBJ2-7	-	-	TRBV20-1	TGCAGTGCTAGAGATCTATTTGTGGGAGGCTCCTACGAGCAGTACTTC	CSARDLFVGGSYEQYF
TRBJ2-7	-	-	TRBV20-1	TGCAGTGCGGTATGGACAGTCCTGGGGGAGCAGTACTTC	CSAVWTVLGEQYF
TRBJ1-1	once	-	TRBV3-1	TGTGCCAGCAGCCGGGGACACGTTAACACTGAAGCTTTCTTT	CASSRGHVNTEAFF
TRBJ2-7	-	-	TRBV20-1	TGCAGTGCTAGAGCCGGGTGGACGGGGCTATACGAGCAGTACTTC	CSARAGWTGLYEQYF
TRBJ1-1	-	TRBD1	TRBV6-5	TGTGCCAGCAGGTTCGACAGGGCAATGAACACTGAAGCTTTCTTT	CASRFDRAMNTEAFF
TRBJ1-5	once	-	TRBV20-1	TGCAGTGCTAGAGACGCAGGGTCTGGACCCCAGCATTTT	CSARDAGSGPQHF
TRBJ2-7	-	-	TRBV20-1	TGCAGTGCTAGAGATTTGTTCTTTTACGAGCAGTACTTC	CSARDLFFYEQYF
TRBJ1-2	-	-	TRBV30	TGTGCCTGGAGTGGGCAGGGTCTAGGCTACACCTTC	CAWSGQGLGYTF
TRBJ2-1	few	TRBD2	TRBV11-2	TGTGCCAGCAGGGGACTAGCGGGGGCCCGGGATGAGCAGTTCTTC	CASRGLAGARDEQFF
TRBJ2-7	-	-	TRBV6-1	TGTGCCAGCAGGGGACCAGCCGACGAGCAGTACTTC	CASRGPADEQYF